This T cell receptor beta chain came from a study of cytomegalovirus exposure and HLA in healthy donors. Per germline, CDR1 MNHEY and CDR2 SVGAGI. The J segment lost 6 bases and the V segment lost 5 bases, leaving 3 bases of the junction unmatched. This CDR3 has 13 amino acids. Of note for this clone: Its antigen remains unidentified.

Assay: immunoSEQ multiplex PCR; the TCRdb copy retains only in-frame clones and omits some. The sample has 110,000 to 150,000 clones, nearly 90% seen once. Study-wide results and limits: One later analysis, an examination of the 120 or so validation repertoires, found that first-cohort TCR clusters tended to co-occur in them. Researchers counted roughly 150 TCR beta chains as cytomegalovirus-associated. Generally TCR sequences proved uncommon, though certain public TCRs appeared in numerous donors.

The donors formed part of the approximately 120-subject validation cohort, distinct from the approximately 640-subject first cohort. This chain links TRBV6-5 with TRBJ2-2, with TRBD2 matching over 7 bases. Sequencing input: PBMCs. The source of this sequence is a woman younger than 35 in good health and CMV-seropositive. DNA for the CDR3: TGTGCCAGCAGTCAACTAGCGCCCGGGGAGCTGTTTTTT. It yields the protein CASSQLAPGELFF.